These T cell receptor beta chains were read from a single sample in a study of T cells in Graves' hyperthyroidism and ophthalmopathy. TCRdb re-called the multiplex PCR reads with MiXCR, one entry per CDR3 protein. This table holds around 340,000 distinct CDR3 sequences, 18% found once. The sample was blood. These receptors were collected from a woman aged 50 to 60 with Graves' hyperthyroidism. The CDR3 runs from the conserved cysteine through the conserved F or W. The order of the fields is V gene, CDR3 protein.

V: TRBV6-1
CDR3: CASSALGTEAFF

V: TRBV18
CDR3: CASSLRQDISYNEQFF

V: TRBV27
CDR3: CASSLSGGSSQETQYF

V: TRBV12-3/TRBV12-4
CDR3: CASSPSEGENLHF

V: TRBV7-3
CDR3: CASSGSRADTQYF

V: TRBV2
CDR3: CASRRTSGEETQYF

V: TRBV28
CDR3: CASSLPGLAGFADTQYF

V: TRBV3-1
CDR3: CASSHVQGVQETQYF

V: TRBV15
CDR3: CATSRTLGNTEAFF

V: TRBV20-1
CDR3: CSAMRTAYEQYF

V: TRBV5-6
CDR3: CASSFPANNEQFF

V: TRBV25-1
CDR3: CASSTPDFNHGYTF

V: TRBV5-1
CDR3: CASTSGTSDWDTQYF

V: TRBV12-3/TRBV12-4
CDR3: CASSSDRGGDTQYF

V: TRBV11-3
CDR3: CASSFTPGGEQYF

V: TRBV10-3
CDR3: CAITFAGEQFF

V: TRBV11-2
CDR3: CASSLDNPPLGNEQFF

V: TRBV3-1
CDR3: CASSQDLGGPQHF

V: TRBV27
CDR3: CASSLSRSTGELFF

V: TRBV27
CDR3: CASSLGVAGHQPQHF

V: TRBV10-1
CDR3: CASKDSLGTEAFF